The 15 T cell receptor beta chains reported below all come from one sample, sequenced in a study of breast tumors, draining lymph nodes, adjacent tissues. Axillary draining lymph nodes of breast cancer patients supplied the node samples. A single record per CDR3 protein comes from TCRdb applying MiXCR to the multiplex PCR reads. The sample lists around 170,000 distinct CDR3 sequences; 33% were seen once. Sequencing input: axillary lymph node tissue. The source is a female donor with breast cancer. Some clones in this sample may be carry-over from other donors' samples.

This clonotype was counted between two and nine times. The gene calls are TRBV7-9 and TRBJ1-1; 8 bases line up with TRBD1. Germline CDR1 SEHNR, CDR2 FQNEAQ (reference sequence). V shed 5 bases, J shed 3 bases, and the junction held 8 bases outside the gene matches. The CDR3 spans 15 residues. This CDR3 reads CASSQEDREHTEAFF. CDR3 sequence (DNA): TGTGCCAGCAGCCAGGAGGACAGGGAGCACACTGAAGCTTTCTTT.

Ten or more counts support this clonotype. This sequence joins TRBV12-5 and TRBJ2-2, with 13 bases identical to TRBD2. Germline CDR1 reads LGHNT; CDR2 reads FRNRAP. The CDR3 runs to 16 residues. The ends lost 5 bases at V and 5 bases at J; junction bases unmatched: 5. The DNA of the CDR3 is TGTGCTAGTGGTCGGACTAGCGGGAGTGGGACCGGGGAGCTGTTTTTT. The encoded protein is CASGRTSGSGTGELFF. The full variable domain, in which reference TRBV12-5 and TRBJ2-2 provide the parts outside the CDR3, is DARVTQTPRHKVTEMGQEVTMRCQPILGHNTVFWYRQTMMQGLELLAYFRNRAPLDDSGMPKDRFSAEMPDATLATLKIQPSEPRDSAVYFCASGRTSGSGTGELFFGEGSRLTVL.

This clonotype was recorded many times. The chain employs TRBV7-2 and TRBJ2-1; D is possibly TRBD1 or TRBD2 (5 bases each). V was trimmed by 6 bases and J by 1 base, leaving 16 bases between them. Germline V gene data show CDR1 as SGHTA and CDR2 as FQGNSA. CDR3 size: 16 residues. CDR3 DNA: TGTGCCAGCAGGACCTCTGGGGGAATTTCCTACAATGAGCAGTTCTTC. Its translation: CASRTSGGISYNEQFF.

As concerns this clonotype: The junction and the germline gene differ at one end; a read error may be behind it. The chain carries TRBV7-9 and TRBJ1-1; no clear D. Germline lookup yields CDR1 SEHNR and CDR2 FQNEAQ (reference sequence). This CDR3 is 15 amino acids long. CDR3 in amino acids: CASSARPDPNTEAVF. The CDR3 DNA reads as TGTGCCAGCAGCGCCCGACCTGACCCGAACACTGAAGCTGTCTTT.

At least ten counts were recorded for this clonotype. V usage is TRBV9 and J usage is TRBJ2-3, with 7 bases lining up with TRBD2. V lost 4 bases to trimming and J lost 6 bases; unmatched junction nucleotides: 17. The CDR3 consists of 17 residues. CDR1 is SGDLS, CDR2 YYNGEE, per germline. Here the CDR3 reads CASSFSLAVLGGDTQYF. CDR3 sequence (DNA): TGTGCCAGCAGCTTTAGCCTAGCGGTCCTCGGGGGGGATACGCAGTATTTT.

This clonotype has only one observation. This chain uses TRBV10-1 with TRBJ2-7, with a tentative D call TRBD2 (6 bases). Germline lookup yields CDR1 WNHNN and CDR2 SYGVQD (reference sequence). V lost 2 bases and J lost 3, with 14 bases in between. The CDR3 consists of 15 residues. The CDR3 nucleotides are TGCGCCAGCAGTGAGGGACGGGGACTCCGCTACGAGCAGTACTTC. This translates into CASSEGRGLRYEQYF.

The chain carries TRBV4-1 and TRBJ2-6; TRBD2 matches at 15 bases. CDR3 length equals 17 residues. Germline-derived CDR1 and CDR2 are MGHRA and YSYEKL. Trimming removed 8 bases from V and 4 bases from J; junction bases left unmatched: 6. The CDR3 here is CASSGLAGGWGANVLTF. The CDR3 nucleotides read TGCGCCAGCTCCGGACTAGCGGGAGGGTGGGGGGCCAACGTCCTGACTTTC.

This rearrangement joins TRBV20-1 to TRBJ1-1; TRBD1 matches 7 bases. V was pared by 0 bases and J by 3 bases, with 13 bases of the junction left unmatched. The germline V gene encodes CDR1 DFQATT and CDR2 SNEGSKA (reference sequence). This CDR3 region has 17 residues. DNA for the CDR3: TGCAGTGCTAGAGATCCATTAGGACAGGAGGAGGACACTGAAGCTTTCTTT. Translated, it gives CSARDPLGQEEDTEAFF.

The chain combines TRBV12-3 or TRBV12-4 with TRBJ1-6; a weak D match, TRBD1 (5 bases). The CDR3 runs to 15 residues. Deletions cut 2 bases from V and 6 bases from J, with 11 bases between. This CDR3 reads CASSLSGDGNSPLHF. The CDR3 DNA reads TGTGCCAGCAGTTTAAGTGGGGACGGTAATTCACCCCTCCACTTT.

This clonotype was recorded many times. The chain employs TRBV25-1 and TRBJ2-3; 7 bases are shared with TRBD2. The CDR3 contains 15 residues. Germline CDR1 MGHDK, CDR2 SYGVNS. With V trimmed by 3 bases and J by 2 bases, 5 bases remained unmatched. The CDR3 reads CASSDREDHTDTQYF. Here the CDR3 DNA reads TGTGCCAGCAGTGACCGGGAGGACCACACAGATACGCAGTATTTT.

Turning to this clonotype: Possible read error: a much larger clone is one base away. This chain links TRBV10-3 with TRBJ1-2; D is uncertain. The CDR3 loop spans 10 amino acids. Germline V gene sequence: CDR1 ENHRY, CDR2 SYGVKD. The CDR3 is CAISESRYAF. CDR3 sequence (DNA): TGTGCCATCAGTGAGTCTCGGTACGCCTTC.

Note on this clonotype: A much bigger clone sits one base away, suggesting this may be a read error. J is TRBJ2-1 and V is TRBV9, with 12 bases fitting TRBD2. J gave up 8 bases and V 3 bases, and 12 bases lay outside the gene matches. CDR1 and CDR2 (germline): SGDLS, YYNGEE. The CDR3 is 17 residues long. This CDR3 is CASSGPKTSGSRYEQFF. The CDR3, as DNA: TGTGCCAGCAGCGGCCCAAAGACTAGCGGGAGTCGGTATGAGCAGTTCTTC. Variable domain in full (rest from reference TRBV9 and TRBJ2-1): DSGVTQTPKHLITATGQRVTLRCSPRSGDLSVYWYQQSLDQGLQFLIQYYNGEERAKGNILERFSAQQFPDLHSELNLSSLELGDSALYFCASSGPKTSGSRYEQFFGPGTRLTVL.

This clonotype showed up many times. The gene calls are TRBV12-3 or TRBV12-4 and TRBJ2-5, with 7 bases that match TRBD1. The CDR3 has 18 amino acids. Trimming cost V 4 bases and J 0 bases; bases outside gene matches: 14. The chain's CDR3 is CASSSPRTGDTNQETQYF. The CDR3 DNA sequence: TGTGCCAGCAGTTCCCCGAGGACAGGAGATACAAACCAAGAGACCCAGTACTTC.

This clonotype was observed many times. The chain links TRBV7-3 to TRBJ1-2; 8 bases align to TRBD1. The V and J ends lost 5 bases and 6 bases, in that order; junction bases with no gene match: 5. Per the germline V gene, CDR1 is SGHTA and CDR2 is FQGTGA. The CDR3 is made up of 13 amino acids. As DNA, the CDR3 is TGTGCCAGCAGCCCAAGGACAGGGAATGGCTACACCTTC. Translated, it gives CASSPRTGNGYTF.

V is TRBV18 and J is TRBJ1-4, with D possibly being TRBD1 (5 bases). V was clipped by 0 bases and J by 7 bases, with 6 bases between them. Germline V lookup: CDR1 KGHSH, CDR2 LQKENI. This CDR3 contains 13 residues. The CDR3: CASSPPGAEKLFF. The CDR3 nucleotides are TGTGCCAGCTCACCACCAGGGGCTGAAAAACTGTTTTTT.